This T cell receptor (beta chain) was recovered during a study of control samples from healthy donors and cancer patients. TCRdb's table, derived via immunoSEQ multiplex PCR, lists solely in-frame clones and lacks some. This repertoire shows approximately 170,000 clones, around 90% found once; its top ten account for roughly 0.7%. The receptor was isolated from a woman aged 25 to 45 in good health. Sequenced input: blood.

CDR3 sequence (DNA): TGTGCCATCAGTGGAGGGGACAGCGGCGAGACCCAGTACTTC. Translating gives CAISGGDSGETQYF. The chain has TRBV10-3 and TRBJ2-5; 7 bases align to TRBD1. The junction had 7 bases not matched to a gene; V was cut back by 4 bases and J by 5 bases. Germline V lookup: CDR1 ENHRY, CDR2 SYGVKD. The CDR3 is 14 residues long.